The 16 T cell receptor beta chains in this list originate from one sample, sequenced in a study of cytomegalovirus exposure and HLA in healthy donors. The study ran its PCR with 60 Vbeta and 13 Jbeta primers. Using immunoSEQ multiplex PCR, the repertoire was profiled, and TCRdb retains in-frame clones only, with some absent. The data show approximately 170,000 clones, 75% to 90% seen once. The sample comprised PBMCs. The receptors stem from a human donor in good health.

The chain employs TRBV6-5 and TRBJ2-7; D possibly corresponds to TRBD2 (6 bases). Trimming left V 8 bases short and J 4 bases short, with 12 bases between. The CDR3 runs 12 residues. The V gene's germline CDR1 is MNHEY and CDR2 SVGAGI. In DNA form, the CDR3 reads TGTGCCAGCCGCGGAGGGGTGTACGAGCAGTACTTC. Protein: CASRGGVYEQYF.

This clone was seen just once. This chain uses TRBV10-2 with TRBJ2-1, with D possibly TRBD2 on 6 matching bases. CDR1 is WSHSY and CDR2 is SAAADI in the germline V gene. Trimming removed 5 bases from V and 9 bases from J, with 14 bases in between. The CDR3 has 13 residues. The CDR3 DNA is TGCGCCAGCAGTAGTGGATGGAGGGGTGAGCAGTTCTTC. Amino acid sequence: CASSSGWRGEQFF.

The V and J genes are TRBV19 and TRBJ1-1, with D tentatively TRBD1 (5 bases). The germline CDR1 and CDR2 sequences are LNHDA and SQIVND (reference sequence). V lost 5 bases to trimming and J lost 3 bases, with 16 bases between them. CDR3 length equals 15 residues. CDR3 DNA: TGTGCCAGTAGTCCAACTCTACGGGGGGACACTGAAGCTTTCTTT. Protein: CASSPTLRGDTEAFF.

CDR3 region: CASSGGMGASSGNTIYF. CDR3 sequence (DNA): TGTGCCAGCAGTGGGGGAATGGGGGCGAGCTCTGGAAACACCATATATTTT. This sequence joins TRBV2 and TRBJ1-3; D may be TRBD1 (6 bases). V gave up 4 bases and J gave up 0 bases, with 16 bases separating them. This CDR3 contains 17 residues. Germline V gene data show CDR1 as SNHLY and CDR2 as FYNNEI.

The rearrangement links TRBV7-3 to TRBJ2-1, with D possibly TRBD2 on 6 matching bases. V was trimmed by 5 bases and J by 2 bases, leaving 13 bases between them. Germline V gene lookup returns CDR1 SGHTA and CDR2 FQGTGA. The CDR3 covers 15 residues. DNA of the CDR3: TGTGCCAGCAGCATAGTTAGCGGCCCCTACAATGAGCAGTTCTTC. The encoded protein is CASSIVSGPYNEQFF.

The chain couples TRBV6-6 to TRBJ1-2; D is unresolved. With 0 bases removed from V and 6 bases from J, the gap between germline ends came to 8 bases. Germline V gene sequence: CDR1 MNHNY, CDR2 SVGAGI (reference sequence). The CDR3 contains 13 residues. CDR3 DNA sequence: TGTGCCAGCAGTTACTCCCGTATAGATGGCTACACCTTC. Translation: CASSYSRIDGYTF.

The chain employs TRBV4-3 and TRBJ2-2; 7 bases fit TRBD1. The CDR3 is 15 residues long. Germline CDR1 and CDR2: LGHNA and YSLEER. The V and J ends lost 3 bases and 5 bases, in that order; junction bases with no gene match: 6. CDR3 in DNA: TGCGCCAGCAGCCACATGACAGGGTCAACCGGGGAGCTGTTTTTT. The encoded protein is CASSHMTGSTGELFF.

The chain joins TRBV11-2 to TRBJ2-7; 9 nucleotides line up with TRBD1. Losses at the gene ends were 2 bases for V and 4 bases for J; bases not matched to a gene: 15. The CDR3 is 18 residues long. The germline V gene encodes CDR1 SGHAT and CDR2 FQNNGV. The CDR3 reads CASSLWDLRDRERYEQYF. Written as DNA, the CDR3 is TGTGCCAGCAGCTTATGGGATCTAAGGGACAGGGAACGATACGAGCAGTACTTC.

The CDR3 region has the DNA TGTGCCAGCAGTGCCGTTCCGGGGGGGCCCAATGAGCAGTTCTTC. Protein product: CASSAVPGGPNEQFF. The rearrangement uses TRBV2 and TRBJ2-1; 8 bases are a match to TRBD2. The V and J ends lost 4 bases and 6 bases, in that order; junction bases with no gene match: 8. Germline V gene sequence: CDR1 SNHLY, CDR2 FYNNEI. This CDR3 is 15 amino acids long.

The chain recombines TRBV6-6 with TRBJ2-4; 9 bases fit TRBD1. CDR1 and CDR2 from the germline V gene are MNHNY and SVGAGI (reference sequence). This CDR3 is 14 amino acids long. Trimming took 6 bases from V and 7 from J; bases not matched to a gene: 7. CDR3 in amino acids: CASSPGQGTNIQYF. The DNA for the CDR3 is TGTGCCAGCAGCCCGGGACAGGGAACGAACATTCAGTACTTC.

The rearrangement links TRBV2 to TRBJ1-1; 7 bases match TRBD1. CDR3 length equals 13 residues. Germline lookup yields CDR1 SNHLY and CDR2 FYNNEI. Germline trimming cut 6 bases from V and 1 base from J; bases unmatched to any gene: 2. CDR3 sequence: CASRGDRNTEAFF. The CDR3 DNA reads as TGTGCCAGCAGGGGGGACAGGAACACTGAAGCTTTCTTT.

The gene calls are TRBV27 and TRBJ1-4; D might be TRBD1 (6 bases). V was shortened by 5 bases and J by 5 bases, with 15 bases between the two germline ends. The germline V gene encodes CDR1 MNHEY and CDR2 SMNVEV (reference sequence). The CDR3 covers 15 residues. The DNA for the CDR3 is TGTGCCAGCAGTGCCACAGGGTCGTGGAATGAAAAACTGTTTTTT. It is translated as CASSATGSWNEKLFF.

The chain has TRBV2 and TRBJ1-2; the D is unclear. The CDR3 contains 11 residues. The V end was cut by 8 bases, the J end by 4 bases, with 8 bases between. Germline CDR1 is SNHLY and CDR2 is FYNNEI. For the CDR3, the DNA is TGTGCCAGCGCTACGAGCTATGGCTACACCTTC. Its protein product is CASATSYGYTF.

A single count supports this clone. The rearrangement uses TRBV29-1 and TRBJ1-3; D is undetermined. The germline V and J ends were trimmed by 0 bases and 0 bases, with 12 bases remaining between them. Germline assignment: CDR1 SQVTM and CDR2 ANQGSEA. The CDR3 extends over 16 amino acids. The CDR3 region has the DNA TGCAGCGTTGAAGAAAGGAGCGGGTTCTCTGGAAACACCATATATTTT. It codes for CSVEERSGFSGNTIYF.

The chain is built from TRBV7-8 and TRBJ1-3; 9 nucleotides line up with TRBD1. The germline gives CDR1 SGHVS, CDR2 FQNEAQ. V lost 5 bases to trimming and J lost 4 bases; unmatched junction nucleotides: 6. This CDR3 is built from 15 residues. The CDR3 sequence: CASSARTGEGNTIYF. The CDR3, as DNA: TGTGCCAGCAGCGCTAGGACAGGGGAAGGAAACACCATATATTTT.

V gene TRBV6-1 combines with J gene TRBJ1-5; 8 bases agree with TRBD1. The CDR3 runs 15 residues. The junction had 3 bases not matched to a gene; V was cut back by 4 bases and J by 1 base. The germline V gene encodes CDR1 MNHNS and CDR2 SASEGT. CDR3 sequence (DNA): TGTGCCAGCAGTGGGGACAGGAGGAGCAATCAGCCCCAGCATTTT. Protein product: CASSGDRRSNQPQHF.